This T cell receptor beta chain was profiled in a study of response to subunit inactivated influenza vaccine. J gave up 7 bases and V 1 base, and 2 bases lay outside the gene matches. CDR1 is SGHVS, CDR2 FQNEAQ, per germline. This CDR3 has 14 amino acids. In TCRdb, the RT-PCR reads were re-called with MiXCR into one record per CDR3 protein. The table records about 780,000 distinct CDR3 sequences, about 18% of them present only once. V and J are TRBV7-8 and TRBJ2-1; 9 bases agree with TRBD1. Sequenced material: PBMCs from blood, taken approximately 5 days after vaccination. The TCR originated in a man aged 45-60 years who received an inactivated influenza vaccine. For the CDR3, the DNA is TGTGCCAGCAGCTTAGGGACAGGGGAAAATGAGCAGTTCTTC. Residues: CASSLGTGENEQFF.